The 32 T cell receptor beta chains in this list originate from one sample, sequenced in a study of cytomegalovirus exposure and HLA in healthy donors. The PCR was carried out with 60 Vbeta primers and 13 Jbeta primers. The assay was immunoSEQ multiplex PCR, and TCRdb's table has in-frame clones only and misses some. Of under 150,000 clones detected, 55% to 80% appear once; the ten largest clones hold 2% to 2.5%. Source material: PBMCs. All receptors derive from a woman between 40 and 50 years old in good health and CMV-seronegative.

This clone has just one count. The V gene is TRBV11-2, the J gene TRBJ1-1, with D possibly being TRBD1 (5 bases). V was shortened by 2 bases and J by 4 bases, with 23 bases between the two germline ends. Looked up from germline, CDR1 is SGHAT and CDR2 is FQNNGV. The CDR3 spans 18 residues. CDR3 DNA sequence: TGTGCCAGCAGCTTATCAGGCAGGGTGGGTGCACCGCCCACTGAAGCTTTCTTT. Translation gives CASSLSGRVGAPPTEAFF. Full variable domain (outside the CDR3, taken from reference TRBV11-2 and TRBJ1-1): EAGVAQSPRYKIIEKRQSVAFWCNPISGHATLYWYQQILGQGPKLLIQFQNNGVVDDSQLPKDRFSAERLKGVDSTLKIQPAKLEDSAVYLCASSLSGRVGAPPTEAFFGQGTRLTVV.

V is TRBV5-1 and J is TRBJ2-1; D possibly corresponds to TRBD2 (6 bases). Germline loops: CDR1 SGHRS, CDR2 YFSETQ. The CDR3 has 15 amino acids. The V end lost 5 bases, the J end lost 2 bases, and 14 bases lay between the germline ends. DNA for the CDR3: TGCGCCAGCAGACTCTGGGGGGAGGCCTACAATGAGCAGTTCTTC. It encodes CASRLWGEAYNEQFF.

This rearrangement joins TRBV29-1 to TRBJ2-5; tentatively, D is TRBD1 (6 bases). This CDR3 contains 13 residues. Trimming pared 5 bases from V and 1 base from J, leaving 11 bases between. Germline V gene sequence: CDR1 SQVTM, CDR2 ANQGSEA. The CDR3 loop is CSVLGDTQETQYF. The CDR3 DNA sequence: TGCAGCGTTCTGGGGGACACCCAAGAGACCCAGTACTTC.

The chain uses TRBV5-1 and TRBJ2-3, with D possibly TRBD2 on 6 matching bases. Per the germline V gene, CDR1 is SGHRS and CDR2 is YFSETQ. This CDR3 contains 14 residues. Deletions cut 5 bases from V and 2 bases from J, with 12 bases between. The CDR3 nucleotides are TGCGCCAGCAGTACGCAGGGACTCACAGATACGCAGTATTTT. Translated: CASSTQGLTDTQYF.

This clone was seen a few times. The V gene is TRBV25-1, the J gene TRBJ2-3; tentatively, D is TRBD1 (6 bases). CDR1 MGHDK and CDR2 SYGVNS come from the germline V gene. V was shortened by 3 bases and J by 5 bases, with 15 bases between the two germline ends. CDR3 length: 15 residues. The CDR3: CASSDANRVGDTQYF. In DNA form, the CDR3 reads TGTGCCAGCAGTGATGCCAACAGGGTAGGAGATACGCAGTATTTT.

In its sample, this clone was seen once. The chain is built from TRBV5-1 and TRBJ1-1; D uncertain. CDR1 is SGHRS, CDR2 YFSETQ, per germline. Trimming took off 0 bases at V and 1 base at J, with 7 bases between the two ends. This CDR3 has 14 residues. DNA for the CDR3: TGCGCCAGCAGCTTGGGCAGTCAGAACACTGAAGCTTTCTTT. Protein sequence: CASSLGSQNTEAFF.

This clone was detected only a few times. The chain recombines TRBV7-2 with TRBJ1-2; possible D gene TRBD1, 6 bases. The CDR3 spans 13 residues. The germline V and J ends were trimmed by 2 bases and 5 bases, with 9 bases remaining between them. Germline-derived CDR1 and CDR2 are SGHTA and FQGNSA. The CDR3, as DNA: TGTGCCAGCAGCTTACAGGGGAAGTATGGCTACACCTTC. This sequence encodes CASSLQGKYGYTF.

A single count supports this clone. Compared with germline, one end of the junction differs, possibly owing to a read error. This chain links TRBV5-1 with TRBJ1-2; 8 bases fit TRBD1. Germline lookup yields CDR1 SGHRS and CDR2 YFSETQ. The CDR3 has 15 residues. The DNA of the CDR3 is TGCGCCAACAGCATTACCGGGACAGGCCTTTATGGCTACACCTTC. It translates to CANSITGTGLYGYTF.

The chain uses TRBV11-2 and TRBJ1-2; D remains unclear. The V gene's germline CDR1 is SGHAT and CDR2 FQNNGV. Trimming removed 1 base from V and 0 bases from J, with 6 bases in between. The CDR3 covers 14 residues. CDR3 residues: CASSLGSSNYGYTF. The CDR3 DNA sequence: TGTGCCAGCAGCTTAGGAAGCTCTAACTATGGCTACACCTTC.

The rearrangement uses TRBV10-2 and TRBJ2-1, with 7 bases aligning to TRBD1. Unmatched junction bases numbered 16, after V lost 10 bases and J lost 10 bases. CDR1 WSHSY and CDR2 SAAADI come from the germline V gene. This CDR3 is built from 14 residues. The DNA for the CDR3 is TGCGCCACCGGACAGGCCGGCTTCCAGGGAGAGCAGTTCTTC. Translating gives CATGQAGFQGEQFF.

The chain couples TRBV5-1 to TRBJ2-7; 10 nucleotides align to TRBD1. CDR3 length: 13 amino acids. CDR1 SGHRS and CDR2 YFSETQ come from the germline V gene. The ends lost 7 bases at V and 10 bases at J; junction bases unmatched: 11. CDR3 residues: CASGYGTGDFQYF. The CDR3 DNA is TGCGCCAGCGGATACGGGACAGGGGATTTTCAGTACTTC. Combining the CDR3 with reference TRBV5-1 and TRBJ2-7 gives the whole variable domain KAGVTQTPRYLIKTRGQQVTLSCSPISGHRSVSWYQQTPGQGLQFLFEYFSETQRNKGNFPGRFSGRQFSNSRSEMNVSTLELGDSALYLCASGYGTGDFQYFGPGTRLTVT.

This clone was observed a handful of times. The chain joins TRBV6-5 to TRBJ1-2; unclear D gene. V shed 1 base and J shed 2 bases, with 14 bases lying between them. The CDR3 is made up of 16 amino acids. Germline CDR1 is MNHEY and CDR2 is SVGAGI. CDR3 bases: TGTGCCAGCAGTTACTTACGTGGACGGGAGAACTATGGCTACACCTTC. Encoded protein: CASSYLRGRENYGYTF.

This clone was found a few times. The chain joins TRBV7-9 to TRBJ2-4, with TRBD2 matching over 7 bases. Germline CDR1 SEHNR, CDR2 FQNEAQ (reference sequence). Trimming took 2 bases from V and 8 from J; bases not matched to a gene: 12. The CDR3 is 16 residues long. DNA of the CDR3: TGTGCCAGCAGCTTACGGGACCGGGGGGTTAAGGACATTCAGTACTTC. Translation: CASSLRDRGVKDIQYF.

The chain combines TRBV19 with TRBJ2-2; a possible D gene is TRBD2 (7 bases). CDR3 length equals 15 residues. Trimming took off 3 bases at V and 7 bases at J, with 15 bases between the two ends. Germline values: CDR1 LNHDA, CDR2 SQIVND (reference sequence). The CDR3 nucleotides are TGTGCCAGTAGTATTGCTGGGGGGGCAGACGGGGAGCTGTTTTTT. Its translation: CASSIAGGADGELFF.

The chain has TRBV29-1 and TRBJ1-4; possibly TRBD1 for D (5 bases). This CDR3 is 15 amino acids long. Germline CDR1 is SQVTM and CDR2 is ANQGSEA. Trimming cost V 7 bases and J 4 bases, with 19 bases left between them. DNA for the CDR3: TGCAGCGCTACCAGACAGACAGATGATAATGAAAAACTGTTTTTT. It translates to CSATRQTDDNEKLFF. The full variable domain, in which reference TRBV29-1 and TRBJ1-4 provide the parts outside the CDR3, is SAVISQKPSRDICQRGTSLTIQCQVDSQVTMMFWYRQQPGQSLTLIATANQGSEATYESGFVIDKFPISRPNLTFSTLTVSNMSPEDSSIYLCSATRQTDDNEKLFFGSGTQLSVL.

This rearrangement joins TRBV27 to TRBJ2-4; 10 bases match TRBD2. Losses at the gene ends were 6 bases for V and 8 bases for J; bases not matched to a gene: 13. This CDR3 spans 16 amino acids. CDR1 and CDR2 (germline): MNHEY, SMNVEV (reference sequence). The CDR3 DNA reads as TGTGCCAGCAGCAGCAACCTGGGACTAGCGAGGGACATTCAGTACTTC. The encoded protein is CASSSNLGLARDIQYF.

This chain links TRBV5-5 with TRBJ1-5; TRBD1 agrees at 8 bases. Trimming cost V 4 bases and J 0 bases; bases outside gene matches: 9. The CDR3 is 17 residues long. The germline V gene encodes CDR1 SGHKS and CDR2 YYEKEE (reference sequence). The CDR3 spells CASSRDRSLYSNQPQHF. In DNA, the CDR3 is TGTGCCAGCAGCCGGGACAGGTCCTTGTATAGCAATCAGCCCCAGCATTTT.

On this clone itself: Germline is not matched at one junction end, which may reflect a read error. V gene TRBV6-1 combines with J gene TRBJ1-1; TRBD1 agrees at 9 bases. The CDR3 totals 14 residues. Germline values: CDR1 MNHNS, CDR2 SASEGT. CDR3 sequence reads: CTSGTDRGNTEAFF. In DNA form, the CDR3 reads TGTACCAGCGGGACGGACAGGGGGAACACTGAAGCTTTCTTT.

This chain joins TRBV18 and TRBJ2-3; 10 nucleotides align to TRBD2. Losses at the gene ends were 0 bases for V and 6 bases for J; bases not matched to a gene: 6. This CDR3 has 16 amino acids. Germline-derived CDR1 and CDR2 are KGHSH and LQKENI. CDR3 protein: CASSPPSGGARDTQYF. Here the CDR3 DNA reads TGTGCCAGCTCACCACCCAGCGGGGGGGCCCGGGATACGCAGTATTTT.

V is TRBV7-9 and J is TRBJ2-2, with D possibly matching TRBD1 (6 bases). The V end lost 5 bases, the J end lost 6 bases, and 16 bases lay between the germline ends. Germline lookup yields CDR1 SEHNR and CDR2 FQNEAQ (reference sequence). The CDR3 has 15 amino acids. The CDR3 spells CASSKWAGDAGELFF. The CDR3 DNA follows: TGTGCCAGCAGCAAATGGGCAGGGGACGCCGGGGAGCTGTTTTTT.

V usage is TRBV10-3 and J usage is TRBJ2-2, with 7 bases fitting TRBD1. Germline trimming cut 2 bases from V and 5 bases from J; bases unmatched to any gene: 5. Germline values: CDR1 ENHRY, CDR2 SYGVKD. This CDR3 region has 15 residues. CDR3 amino acids: CAISEGTAKTGELFF. DNA of the CDR3: TGTGCCATCAGTGAGGGGACAGCAAAGACCGGGGAGCTGTTTTTT.

The chain uses TRBV19 and TRBJ2-7; D may be TRBD2 (5 bases). The CDR3 covers 14 residues. Germline V gene sequence: CDR1 LNHDA, CDR2 SQIVND (reference sequence). The V end lost 1 base, the J end lost 2 bases, and 9 bases lay between the germline ends. This chain's CDR3 is CASSIGTGTYEQYF. CDR3 nucleotide sequence: TGTGCCAGTAGTATAGGGACGGGAACCTACGAGCAGTACTTC.

The chain employs TRBV28 and TRBJ1-1; D gene unclear. V was clipped by 4 bases and J by 7 bases, with 13 bases between them. Looked up from germline, CDR1 is MDHEN and CDR2 is SYDVKM. The CDR3 is made up of 13 amino acids. CDR3 coding DNA: TGTGCCAGCAGTTACCCTATGCGGGATGAAGCTTTCTTT. Its protein product is CASSYPMRDEAFF.

The gene calls are TRBV5-1 and TRBJ1-4, with 9 bases matching TRBD1. V lost 0 bases to trimming and J lost 7 bases; unmatched junction nucleotides: 4. Germline lookup yields CDR1 SGHRS and CDR2 YFSETQ. This CDR3 comprises 15 residues. The DNA for the CDR3 is TGCGCCAGCAGCTTGGGGGACAGGGAGACTGAAAAACTGTTTTTT. Its protein is CASSLGDRETEKLFF.

The rearrangement uses TRBV28 and TRBJ2-5, with D possibly TRBD2 on 7 matching bases. V was clipped by 3 bases and J by 9 bases, with 14 bases between them. Germline V lookup: CDR1 MDHEN, CDR2 SYDVKM. The CDR3 runs to 13 residues. The CDR3 here is CASSLAGANSQYF. In nucleotides, the CDR3 is TGTGCCAGCAGTTTGGCGGGGGCGAATTCCCAGTACTTC.

The rearrangement links TRBV5-1 to TRBJ1-1; 8 nucleotides align to TRBD1. This CDR3 is built from 14 residues. J lost 5 bases, V lost 6 bases, and 9 bases had no gene match. From germline, CDR1 is SGHRS and CDR2 YFSETQ. The CDR3 protein is CASTRSTGATEAFF. The CDR3 DNA reads as TGCGCCAGCACACGATCGACAGGGGCGACTGAAGCTTTCTTT.

The chain combines TRBV19 with TRBJ2-2, with 8 bases that match TRBD1. This CDR3 comprises 16 residues. The germline gives CDR1 LNHDA, CDR2 SQIVND (reference sequence). V gave up 4 bases and J gave up 4 bases; unmatched junction bases: 8. CDR3 residues: CASSNPWTGSTGELFF. Here the CDR3 DNA reads TGTGCCAGTAGTAACCCCTGGACAGGGAGCACCGGGGAGCTGTTTTTT.

This clone was observed a few times. V is TRBV29-1 and J is TRBJ2-3; D is unclear. CDR3 size: 13 residues. The ends were cut back, 1 base at V and 4 bases at J, with 9 bases in the middle. Germline lookup yields CDR1 SQVTM and CDR2 ANQGSEA. The CDR3 nucleotides read TGCAGCGTTGAAGTGGGCAGAGCAGATACGCAGTATTTT. Translation gives CSVEVGRADTQYF.

The CDR3 loop is CAWSWDRATEAFF. The CDR3 nucleotides are TGTGCCTGGAGTTGGGACAGGGCCACTGAAGCTTTCTTT. This rearrangement joins TRBV30 to TRBJ1-1; TRBD1 aligns across 9 bases. The CDR3 covers 13 residues. V shed 2 bases and J 4 bases; nucleotides not matched to a gene: 2. CDR1 and CDR2 from the germline V gene are GTSNPN and SVGIG (reference sequence). The complete variable domain, with remaining parts taken from reference TRBV30 and TRBJ1-1, reads SQTIHQWPATLVQPVGSPLSLECTVEGTSNPNLYWYRQAAGRGLQLLFYSVGIGQISSEVPQNLSASRPQDRQFILSSKKLLLSDSGFYLCAWSWDRATEAFFGQGTRLTVV.

The genes are TRBV6-6 and TRBJ2-2, with 7 bases lining up with TRBD1. The CDR3 has 14 residues. Germline-derived CDR1 and CDR2 are MNHNY and SVGAGI (reference sequence). V lost 5 bases, J lost 4 bases, and 4 bases stayed unmatched. CDR3 DNA: TGTGCCAGCAGTGTCGACAGGGCCACCGGGGAGCTGTTTTTT. This gives the protein CASSVDRATGELFF.

The rearrangement uses TRBV27 and TRBJ2-7; maybe TRBD2 (7 bases). CDR3 size: 14 residues. Germline V gives CDR1 MNHEY, CDR2 SMNVEV (reference sequence). The ends were cut back, 4 bases at V and 6 bases at J, with 16 bases in the middle. The CDR3, as DNA: TGTGCCAGCAGTTCCTCTTCGGGGGGCGGCGAGCAGTACTTC. Its protein product is CASSSSSGGGEQYF.

This chain's CDR3 is CASSPGQGIAKNIQYF. In DNA, the CDR3 is TGTGCCAGCAGCCCAGGACAGGGGATAGCCAAAAACATTCAGTACTTC. J is TRBJ2-4 and V is TRBV5-4; 9 bases are a match to TRBD1. With 4 bases clipped from V and 0 bases from J, the junction kept 5 bases outside the gene matches. This CDR3 spans 16 amino acids. Germline CDR1 and CDR2: SGHNT and YYREEE (reference sequence).